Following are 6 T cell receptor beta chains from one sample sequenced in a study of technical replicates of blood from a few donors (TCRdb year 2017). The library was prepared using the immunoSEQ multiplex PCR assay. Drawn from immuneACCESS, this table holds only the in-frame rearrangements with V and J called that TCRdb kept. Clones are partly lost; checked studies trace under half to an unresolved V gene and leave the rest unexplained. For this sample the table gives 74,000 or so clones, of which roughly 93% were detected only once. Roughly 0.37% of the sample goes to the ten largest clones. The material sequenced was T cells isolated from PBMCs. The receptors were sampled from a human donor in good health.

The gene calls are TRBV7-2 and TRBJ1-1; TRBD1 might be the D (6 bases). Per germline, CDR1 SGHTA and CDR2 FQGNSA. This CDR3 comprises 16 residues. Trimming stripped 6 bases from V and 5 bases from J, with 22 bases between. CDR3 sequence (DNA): TGTGCCAGCAGTTTTCGGGGCGGGGGGCTGGTTACTGAAGCTTTCTTT. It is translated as CASSFRGGGLVTEAFF. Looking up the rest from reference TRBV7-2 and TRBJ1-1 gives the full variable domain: GAGVSQSPSNKVTEKGKDVELRCDPISGHTALYWYRQSLGQGLEFLIYFQGNSAPDKSGLPSDRFSAERTGGSVSTLTIQRTQQEDSAVYLCASSFRGGGLVTEAFFGQGTRLTVV.

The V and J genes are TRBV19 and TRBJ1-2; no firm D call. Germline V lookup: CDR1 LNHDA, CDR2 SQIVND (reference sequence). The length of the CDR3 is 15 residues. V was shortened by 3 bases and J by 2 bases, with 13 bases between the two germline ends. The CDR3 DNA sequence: TGTGCCAGTAGTATTGCTGGAGCTCTCAACTATGGCTACACCTTC. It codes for CASSIAGALNYGYTF.

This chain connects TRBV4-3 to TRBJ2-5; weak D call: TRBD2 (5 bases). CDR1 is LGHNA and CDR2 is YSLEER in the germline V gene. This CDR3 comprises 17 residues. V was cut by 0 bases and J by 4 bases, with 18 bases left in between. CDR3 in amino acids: CASSQDTSSSGGETQYF. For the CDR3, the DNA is TGCGCCAGCAGCCAAGATACTTCCAGTTCAGGAGGAGAGACCCAGTACTTC.

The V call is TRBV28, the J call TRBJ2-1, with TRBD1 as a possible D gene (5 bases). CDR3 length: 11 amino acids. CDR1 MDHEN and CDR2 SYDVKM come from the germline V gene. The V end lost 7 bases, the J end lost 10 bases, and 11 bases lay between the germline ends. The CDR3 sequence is CASISGSEQFF. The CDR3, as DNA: TGTGCCAGCATCTCAGGGTCCGAGCAGTTCTTC. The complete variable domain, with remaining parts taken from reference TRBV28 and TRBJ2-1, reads DVKVTQSSRYLVKRTGEKVFLECVQDMDHENMFWYRQDPGLGLRLIYFSYDVKMKEKGDIPEGYSVSREKKERFSLILESASTNQTSMYLCASISGSEQFFGPGTRLTVL.

CDR3 coding DNA: TGCGCCAGCAGCTTGGTGGGGGGAGGGACCTCCTACGAGCAGTACTTC. Protein sequence: CASSLVGGGTSYEQYF. The chain uses TRBV5-1 and TRBJ2-7; 7 bases are shared with TRBD2. V dropped 0 bases and J dropped 0; count of bases not matched to a gene: 6. Germline-derived CDR1 and CDR2 are SGHRS and YFSETQ. CDR3 length: 16 residues.

The CDR3 protein is CASNSGYYNEQFF. In nucleotides, the CDR3 is TGCGCCAGCAATAGCGGATACTACAATGAGCAGTTCTTC. The V and J genes are TRBV4-1 and TRBJ2-1, with a weak D call TRBD2 (6 bases). Germline CDR1 reads MGHRA; CDR2 reads YSYEKL. V was clipped by 7 bases and J by 3 bases, with 10 bases between them. This CDR3 contains 13 residues.